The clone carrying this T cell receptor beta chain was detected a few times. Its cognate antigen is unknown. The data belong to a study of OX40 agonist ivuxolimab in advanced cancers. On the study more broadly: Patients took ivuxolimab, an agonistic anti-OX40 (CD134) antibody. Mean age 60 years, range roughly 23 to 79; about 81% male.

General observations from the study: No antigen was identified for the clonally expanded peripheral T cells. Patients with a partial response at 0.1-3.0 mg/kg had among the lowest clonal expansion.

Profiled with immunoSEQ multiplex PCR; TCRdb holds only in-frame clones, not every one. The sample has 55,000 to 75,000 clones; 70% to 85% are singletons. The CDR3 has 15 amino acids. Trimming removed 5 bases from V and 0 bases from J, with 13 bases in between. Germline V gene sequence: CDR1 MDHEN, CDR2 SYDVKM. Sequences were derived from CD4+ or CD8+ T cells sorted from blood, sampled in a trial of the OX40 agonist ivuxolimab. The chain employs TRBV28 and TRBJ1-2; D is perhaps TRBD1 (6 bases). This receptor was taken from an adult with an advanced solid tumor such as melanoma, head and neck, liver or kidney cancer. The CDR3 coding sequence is TGTGCCAGCAGTGGGGAGGGGGGTTCTAACTATGGCTACACCTTC. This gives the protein CASSGEGGSNYGYTF.